Following are 8 T cell receptor beta chains from one sample sequenced in a study of T cell repertoires in cytomegalovirus infection. For these receptors, no antigen is known. TCRdb recomputed calls from the reads with MiXCR, one row per CDR3 protein. The sample has over 100,000 distinct CDR3 sequences, roughly a tenth seen once. The sequenced material came from PBMCs, sequenced either directly or after in vitro stimulation (not recorded which). These receptor sequences come from a human donor in good health (CMV status not recorded). Some clones in this sample may be carry-over from other donors' samples.

About this clonotype itself: A much bigger clone sits one base away, suggesting this may be a read error. This CDR3 fails to terminate in the conserved phenylalanine or tryptophan, so it likely reflects a read error. V and J are TRBV4-1 and TRBJ2-1; 11 bases line up with TRBD2. This CDR3 contains 16 residues. After removal of 4 bases from V and 8 bases from J, the junction contained 10 bases not matched to a gene. Germline V CDR1 and CDR2: MGHRA, YSYEKL. The CDR3 region has the DNA TGCGCCAGCAGCCCTGCCCCTAGCGGGAGGATATATGAGCAGTTCATC. It specifies CASSPAPSGRIYEQFI.

This sequence joins TRBV20-1 and TRBJ2-3; the D is unclear. The germline V gene encodes CDR1 DFQATT and CDR2 SNEGSKA (reference sequence). With 6 bases removed from V and 0 bases from J, the gap between germline ends came to 1 base. There are 10 residues in the CDR3. The CDR3 nucleotides are TGCAGTGCCAGCACAGATACGCAGTATTTT. The encoded protein is CSASTDTQYF.

This clonotype was seen a handful of times. The chain uses TRBV27 and TRBJ2-5; TRBD1 matches 8 bases. CDR1 is MNHEY and CDR2 is SMNVEV in the germline V gene (reference sequence). V trimming: 5 bases; J trimming: 5 bases; junction bases outside the gene matches: 10. The CDR3 length is 15 residues. The CDR3 loop is CASSALDRAEETQYF. Here the CDR3 DNA reads TGTGCCAGCAGTGCCCTGGACAGGGCTGAGGAGACCCAGTACTTC.

The rearrangement joins TRBV7-2 to TRBJ1-2; D is possibly TRBD1 (5 bases). The CDR3 length is 13 residues. CDR1 is SGHTA, CDR2 FQGNSA, per germline. The V gene lost 3 bases and the J gene lost 8 bases, with 13 bases spanning the gap. The CDR3 DNA reads as TGTGCCAGCAGCTTCGGCGAGGGGTACGGCTACACCTTC. Translation gives CASSFGEGYGYTF.

The V and J genes are TRBV15 and TRBJ2-3; D is unclear. Between the trimmed V and J ends, which lost 2 bases and 6 bases, there was a span of 6 bases. Germline V gene sequence: CDR1 LNHNV, CDR2 YYDKDF (reference sequence). The CDR3 runs to 12 residues. The CDR3 DNA sequence: TGTGCCACCAGCAGAAAAAGGGATACGCAGTATTTT. This codes for CATSRKRDTQYF.

V gene TRBV12-3 or TRBV12-4 combines with J gene TRBJ2-5; 7 bases fit TRBD1. With 5 bases clipped from V and 1 base from J, the junction kept 10 bases outside the gene matches. CDR3 length: 16 residues. The CDR3 sequence is CASSARDDRAQETQYF. DNA of the CDR3: TGTGCCAGCAGTGCTCGGGACGACAGGGCCCAAGAGACCCAGTACTTC.

The rearrangement uses TRBV24-1 and TRBJ2-2, with 7 bases matching TRBD2. The CDR3 consists of 15 residues. In germline, CDR1 is KGHDR, CDR2 SFDVKD. V dropped 0 bases and J dropped 3; count of bases not matched to a gene: 0. The CDR3 bases are TGTGCCACCAGTGATTTGCGGGAGGACACCGGGGAGCTGTTTTTT. This sequence encodes CATSDLREDTGELFF.

Of note for this clonotype: One base away lies a much larger clone, so this may be a sequencing read error. The rearrangement uses TRBV7-2 and TRBJ2-3, with 9 bases aligning to TRBD1. The CDR3 consists of 15 residues. The V gene's germline CDR1 is SGHTA and CDR2 FQGNSA. As DNA, the CDR3 is TGTGCCGGCAGCTTAGACAGGGGGGTCACAGATACGCAGTATTTT. Protein product: CAGSLDRGVTDTQYF.